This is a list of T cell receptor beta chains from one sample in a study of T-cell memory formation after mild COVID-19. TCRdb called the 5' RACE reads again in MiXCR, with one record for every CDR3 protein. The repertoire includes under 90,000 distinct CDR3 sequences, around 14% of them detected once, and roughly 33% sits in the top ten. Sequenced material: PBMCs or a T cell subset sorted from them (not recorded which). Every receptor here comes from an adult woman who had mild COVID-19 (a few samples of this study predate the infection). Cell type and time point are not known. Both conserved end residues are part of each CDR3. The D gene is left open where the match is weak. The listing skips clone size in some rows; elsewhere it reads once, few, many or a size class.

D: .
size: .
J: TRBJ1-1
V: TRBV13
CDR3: CASSLGLGAFF
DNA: TGTGCCAGCAGCTTAGGACTGGGAGCTTTCTTT

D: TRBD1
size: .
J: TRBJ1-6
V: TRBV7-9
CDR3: CASSFATGISNSPLHF
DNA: TGTGCCAGCAGCTTCGCGACAGGGATCAGTAATTCACCCCTCCACTTT

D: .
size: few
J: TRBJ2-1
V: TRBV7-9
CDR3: CASSPPRAPGYNEQFF
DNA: TGTGCCAGCAGCCCACCCAGGGCCCCCGGGTACAATGAGCAGTTCTTC

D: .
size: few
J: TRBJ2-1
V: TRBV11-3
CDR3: CASSTTSEQFF
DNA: TGTGCCAGCAGCACAACTAGCGAGCAGTTCTTC

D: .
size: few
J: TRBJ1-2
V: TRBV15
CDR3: CATSSGPLADYGYTF
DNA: TGTGCCACCAGCAGCGGGCCTCTGGCGGACTATGGCTACACCTTC

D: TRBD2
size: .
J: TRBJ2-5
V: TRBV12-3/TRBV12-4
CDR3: CASSLGTSGSRETQYF
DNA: TGTGCCAGCAGTCTGGGGACTAGCGGGAGTAGAGAGACCCAGTACTTC

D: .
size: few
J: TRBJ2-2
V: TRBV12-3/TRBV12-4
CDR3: CAISAGELFF
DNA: TGTGCCATCTCCGCCGGGGAGCTGTTTTTT

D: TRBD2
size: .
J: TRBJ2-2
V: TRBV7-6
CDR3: CASSLSGGGLNTGELFF
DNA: TGTGCCAGCAGCTTATCCGGCGGGGGGCTTAACACCGGGGAGCTGTTTTTT

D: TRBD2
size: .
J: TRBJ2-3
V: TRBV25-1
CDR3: CASSESIAGATDTQYF
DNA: TGTGCCAGCAGTGAATCGATAGCGGGAGCCACAGATACGCAGTATTTT

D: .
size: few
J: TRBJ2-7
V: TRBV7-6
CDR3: CASSLGTTRGVGEQYF
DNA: TGTGCCAGCAGCTTAGGAACGACCCGCGGGGTCGGCGAGCAGTACTTC

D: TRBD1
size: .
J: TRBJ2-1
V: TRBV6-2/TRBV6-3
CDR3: CASSYGGQNEQFF
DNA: TGTGCCAGCAGTTACGGGGGACAGAATGAGCAGTTCTTC

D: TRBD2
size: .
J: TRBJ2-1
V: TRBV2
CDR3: CATKTSGAINEQFF
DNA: TGTGCCACGAAGACTAGCGGGGCCATAAATGAGCAGTTCTTC